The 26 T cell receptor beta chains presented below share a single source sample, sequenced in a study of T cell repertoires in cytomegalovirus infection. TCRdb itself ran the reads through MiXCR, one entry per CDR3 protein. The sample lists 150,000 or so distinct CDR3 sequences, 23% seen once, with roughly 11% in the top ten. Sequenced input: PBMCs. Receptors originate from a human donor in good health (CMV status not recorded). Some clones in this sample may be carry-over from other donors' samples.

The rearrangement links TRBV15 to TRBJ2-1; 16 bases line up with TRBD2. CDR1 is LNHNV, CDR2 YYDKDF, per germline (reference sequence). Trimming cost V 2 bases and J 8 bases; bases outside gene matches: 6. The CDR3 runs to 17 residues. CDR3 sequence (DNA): TGTGCCACCAGCAGAAATAAAGGGACTAGCGGGAGGGATGAGCAGTTCTTC. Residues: CATSRNKGTSGRDEQFF.

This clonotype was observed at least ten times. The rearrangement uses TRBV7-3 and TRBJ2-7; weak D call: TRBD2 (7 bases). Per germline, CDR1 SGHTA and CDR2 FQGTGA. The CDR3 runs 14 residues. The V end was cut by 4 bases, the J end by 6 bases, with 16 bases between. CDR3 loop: CASSSKTRGGEQYF. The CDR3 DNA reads TGTGCCAGCAGCTCCAAGACTAGGGGGGGCGAGCAGTACTTC.

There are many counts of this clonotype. CDR3 sequence reads: CASSYGTGGDEQYF. In DNA form, the CDR3 reads TGTGCCAGCAGTTACGGGACAGGCGGCGACGAGCAGTACTTC. This chain joins TRBV6-5 and TRBJ2-7; TRBD1 matches at 8 bases. This CDR3 is built from 14 residues. V shed 2 bases and J 5 bases; nucleotides not matched to a gene: 5. CDR1 and CDR2 from the germline V gene are MNHEY and SVGAGI.

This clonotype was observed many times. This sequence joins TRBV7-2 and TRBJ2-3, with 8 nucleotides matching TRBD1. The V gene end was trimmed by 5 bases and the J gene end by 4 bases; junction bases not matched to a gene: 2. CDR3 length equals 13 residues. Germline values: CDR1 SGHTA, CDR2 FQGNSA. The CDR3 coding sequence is TGTGCCAGCAGCCCACAGGGGGCAGATACGCAGTATTTT. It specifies CASSPQGADTQYF.

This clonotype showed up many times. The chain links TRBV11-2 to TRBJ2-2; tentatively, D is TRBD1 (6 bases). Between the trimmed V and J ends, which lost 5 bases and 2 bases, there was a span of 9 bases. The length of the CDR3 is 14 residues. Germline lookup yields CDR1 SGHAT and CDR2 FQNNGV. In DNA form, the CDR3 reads TGTGCCAGCAGCCGCAGGGGTAACACCGGGGAGCTGTTTTTT. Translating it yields CASSRRGNTGELFF.

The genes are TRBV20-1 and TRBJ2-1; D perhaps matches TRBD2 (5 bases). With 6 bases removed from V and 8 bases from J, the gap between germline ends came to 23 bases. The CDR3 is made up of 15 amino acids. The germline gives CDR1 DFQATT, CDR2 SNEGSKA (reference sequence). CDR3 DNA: TGCAGTGCCGCGGGTGTGGGAGAAGTTGTCTATGAGCAGTTCTTC. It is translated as CSAAGVGEVVYEQFF.

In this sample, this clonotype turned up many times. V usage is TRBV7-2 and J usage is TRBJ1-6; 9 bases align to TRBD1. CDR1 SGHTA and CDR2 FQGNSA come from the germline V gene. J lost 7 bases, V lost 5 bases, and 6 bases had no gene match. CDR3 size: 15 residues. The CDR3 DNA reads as TGTGCCAGCAGCCCACTGGACAGGGGAAATTCACCCCTCCACTTT. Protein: CASSPLDRGNSPLHF.

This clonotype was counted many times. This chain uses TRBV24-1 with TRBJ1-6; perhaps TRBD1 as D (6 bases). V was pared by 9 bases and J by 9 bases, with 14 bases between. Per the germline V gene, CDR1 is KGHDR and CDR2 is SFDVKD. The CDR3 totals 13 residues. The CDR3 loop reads CATQAQGSSPLHF. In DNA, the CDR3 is TGTGCCACCCAGGCACAGGGAAGTTCACCCCTCCACTTT.

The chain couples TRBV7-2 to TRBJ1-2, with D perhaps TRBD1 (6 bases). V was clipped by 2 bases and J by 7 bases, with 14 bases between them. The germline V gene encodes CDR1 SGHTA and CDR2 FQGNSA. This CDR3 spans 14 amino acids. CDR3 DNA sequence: TGTGCCAGCAGCTTACAGGGGAGTAGTTCTGGCTACACCTTC. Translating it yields CASSLQGSSSGYTF. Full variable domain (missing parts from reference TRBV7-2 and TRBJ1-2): GAGVSQSPSNKVTEKGKDVELRCDPISGHTALYWYRQSLGQGLEFLIYFQGNSAPDKSGLPSDRFSAERTGGSVSTLTIQRTQQEDSAVYLCASSLQGSSSGYTFGSGTRLTVV.

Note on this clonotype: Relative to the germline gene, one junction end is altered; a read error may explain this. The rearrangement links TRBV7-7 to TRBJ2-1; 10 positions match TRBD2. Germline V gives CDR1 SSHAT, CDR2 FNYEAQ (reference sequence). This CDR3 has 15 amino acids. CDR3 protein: CASSSLAGDYNEQFF. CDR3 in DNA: TGTGCTAGCAGCTCGCTAGCGGGAGACTACAATGAGCAGTTCTTC. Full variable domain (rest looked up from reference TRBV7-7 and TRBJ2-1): GAGVSQSPRYKVTKRGQDVTLRCDPISSHATLYWYQQALGQGPEFLTYFNYEAQPDKSGLPSDRFSAERPEGSISTLTIQRTEQRDSAMYRCASSSLAGDYNEQFFGPGTRLTVL.

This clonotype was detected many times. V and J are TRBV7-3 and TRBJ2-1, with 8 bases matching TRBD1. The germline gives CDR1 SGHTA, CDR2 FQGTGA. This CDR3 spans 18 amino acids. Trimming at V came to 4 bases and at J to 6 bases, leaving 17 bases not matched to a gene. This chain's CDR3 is CASSSVHPGQGVGNEQFF. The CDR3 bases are TGTGCCAGCAGCTCGGTGCATCCCGGACAGGGTGTGGGCAATGAGCAGTTCTTC.

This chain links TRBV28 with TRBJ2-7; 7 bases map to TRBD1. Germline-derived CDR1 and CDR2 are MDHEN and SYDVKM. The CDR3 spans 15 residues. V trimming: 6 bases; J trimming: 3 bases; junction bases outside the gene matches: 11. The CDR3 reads CASSPEIGGFYEQYF. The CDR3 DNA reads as TGTGCCAGCAGCCCTGAGATAGGGGGCTTCTACGAGCAGTACTTC. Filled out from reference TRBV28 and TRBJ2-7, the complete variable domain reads DVKVTQSSRYLVKRTGEKVFLECVQDMDHENMFWYRQDPGLGLRLIYFSYDVKMKEKGDIPEGYSVSREKKERFSLILESASTNQTSMYLCASSPEIGGFYEQYFGPGTRLTVT.

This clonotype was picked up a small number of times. CDR3 coding DNA: TGCGCCAGCAGCCAAGATAGGGACCTGAGTAGCAATCAGCCCCAGCATTTT. Translating it yields CASSQDRDLSSNQPQHF. The genes are TRBV4-1 and TRBJ1-5, with a weak D call TRBD1 (5 bases). This CDR3 contains 17 residues. Deletions cut 0 bases from V and 0 bases from J, with 12 bases between. The germline V gene has CDR1 MGHRA and CDR2 YSYEKL.

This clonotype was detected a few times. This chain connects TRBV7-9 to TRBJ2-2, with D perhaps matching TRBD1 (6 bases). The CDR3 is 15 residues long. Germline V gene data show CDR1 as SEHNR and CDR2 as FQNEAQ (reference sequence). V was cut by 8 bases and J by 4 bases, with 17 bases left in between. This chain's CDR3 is CASSSDRSITGELFF. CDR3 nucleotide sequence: TGTGCCAGCTCCTCAGACAGGTCAATCACCGGGGAGCTGTTTTTT.

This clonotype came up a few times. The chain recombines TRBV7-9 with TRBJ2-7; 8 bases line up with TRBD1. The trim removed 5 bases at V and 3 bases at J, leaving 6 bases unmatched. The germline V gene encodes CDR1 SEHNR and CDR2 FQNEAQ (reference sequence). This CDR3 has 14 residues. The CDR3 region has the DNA TGTGCCAGCAGCCCCCGACAGGGGCACTACGAGCAGTACTTC. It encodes CASSPRQGHYEQYF.

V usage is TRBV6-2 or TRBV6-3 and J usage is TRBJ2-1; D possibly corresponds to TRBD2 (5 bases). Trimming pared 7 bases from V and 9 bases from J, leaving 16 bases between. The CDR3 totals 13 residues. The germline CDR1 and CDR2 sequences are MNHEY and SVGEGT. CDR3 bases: TGTGCCAGCAAAGGTAGAAGGGAGACTGAGCAGTTCTTC. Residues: CASKGRRETEQFF.

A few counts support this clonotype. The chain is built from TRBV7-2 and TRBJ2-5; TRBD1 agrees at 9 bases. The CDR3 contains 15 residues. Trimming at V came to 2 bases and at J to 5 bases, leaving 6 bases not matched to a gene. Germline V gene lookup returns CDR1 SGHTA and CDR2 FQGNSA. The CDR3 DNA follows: TGTGCCAGCAGCTTAAAACAGGGGGCGCGGGAGACCCAGTACTTC. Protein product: CASSLKQGARETQYF. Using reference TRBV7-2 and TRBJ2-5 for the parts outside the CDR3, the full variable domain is GAGVSQSPSNKVTEKGKDVELRCDPISGHTALYWYRQSLGQGLEFLIYFQGNSAPDKSGLPSDRFSAERTGGSVSTLTIQRTQQEDSAVYLCASSLKQGARETQYFGPGTRLLVL.

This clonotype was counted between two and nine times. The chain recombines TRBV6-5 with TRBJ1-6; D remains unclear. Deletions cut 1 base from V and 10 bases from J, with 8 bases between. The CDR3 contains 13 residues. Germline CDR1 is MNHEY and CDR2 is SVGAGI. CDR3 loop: CASSYLADSPLHF. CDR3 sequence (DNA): TGTGCCAGCAGTTACTTGGCCGACTCACCCCTCCACTTT.

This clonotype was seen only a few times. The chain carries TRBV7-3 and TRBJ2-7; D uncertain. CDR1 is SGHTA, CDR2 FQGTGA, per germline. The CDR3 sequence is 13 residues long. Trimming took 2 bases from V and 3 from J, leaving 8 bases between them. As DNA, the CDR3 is TGTGCCAGCAGCTTAGGGCCTATCTACGAGCAGTACTTC. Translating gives CASSLGPIYEQYF.

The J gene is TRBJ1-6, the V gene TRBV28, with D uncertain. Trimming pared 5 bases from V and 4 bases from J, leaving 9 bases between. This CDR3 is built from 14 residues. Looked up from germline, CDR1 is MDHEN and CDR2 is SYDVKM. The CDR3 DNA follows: TGTGCCAGCAGTCCCGCGTCTTATAATTCACCCCTCCACTTT. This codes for CASSPASYNSPLHF.

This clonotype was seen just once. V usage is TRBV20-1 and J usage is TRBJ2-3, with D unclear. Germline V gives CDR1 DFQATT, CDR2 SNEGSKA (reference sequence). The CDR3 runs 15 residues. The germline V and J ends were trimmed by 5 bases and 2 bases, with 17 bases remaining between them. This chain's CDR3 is CSAQLLVGSTDTQYF. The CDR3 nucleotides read TGCAGTGCTCAACTCCTAGTGGGCTCCACAGATACGCAGTATTTT.

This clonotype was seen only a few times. The CDR3 here is CASSLGGRLYNEQFF. For the CDR3, the DNA is TGTGCCAGCAGTTTAGGTGGCCGATTATACAATGAGCAGTTCTTC. The chain couples TRBV27 to TRBJ2-1; no reliable D call. The CDR3 has 15 residues. Trimming pared 2 bases from V and 4 bases from J, leaving 12 bases between. From germline, CDR1 is MNHEY and CDR2 SMNVEV (reference sequence).

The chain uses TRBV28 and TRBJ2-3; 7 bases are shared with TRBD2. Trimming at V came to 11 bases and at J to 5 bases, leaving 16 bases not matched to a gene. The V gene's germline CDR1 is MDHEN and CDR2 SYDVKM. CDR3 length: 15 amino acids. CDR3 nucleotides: TGTGCCGGATGTGGGGGAACGCGGGAGTTAGATACGCAGTATTTT. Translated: CAGCGGTRELDTQYF.

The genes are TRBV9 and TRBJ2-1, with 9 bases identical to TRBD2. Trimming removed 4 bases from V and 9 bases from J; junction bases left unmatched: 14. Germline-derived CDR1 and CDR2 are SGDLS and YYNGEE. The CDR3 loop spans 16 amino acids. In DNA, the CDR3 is TGTGCCAGCAGCCCTCGGGATAGCGGGAGATCGGGTGAGCAGTTCTTC. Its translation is CASSPRDSGRSGEQFF.

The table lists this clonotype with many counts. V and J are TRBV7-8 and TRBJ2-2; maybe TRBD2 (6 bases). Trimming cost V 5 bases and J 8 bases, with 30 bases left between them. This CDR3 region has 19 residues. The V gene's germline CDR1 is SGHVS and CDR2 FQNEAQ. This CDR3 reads CASSPRAGELPSGRGELFF. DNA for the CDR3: TGTGCCAGCAGCCCCCGCGCTGGGGAACTGCCCTCGGGGAGGGGGGAGCTGTTTTTT.

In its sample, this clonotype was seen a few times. In DNA form, the CDR3 reads TGTGCCAGCAGTTGGACCCCCAAGCTAGCCAAAAACATTCAGTACTTC. This codes for CASSWTPKLAKNIQYF. The rearrangement joins TRBV5-6 to TRBJ2-4; no clear D. V lost 5 bases, J lost 0 bases, and 15 bases lay in between. Germline CDR1 and CDR2: SGHDT and YYEEEE. The CDR3 spans 16 residues.